This T cell receptor (beta chain) was recovered during a study of blood T cell repertoires in COVID-19. Study as a whole: Samples representing acute and convalescent COVID-19 were sourced from the United States, Italy and Spain. In each case, the material was cDNA or gDNA derived from T cells, B-cell-depleted T cells, or PBMCs.

In the authors' workflow: Amplified reference gene primers provided the basis for estimating nucleated cell counts. Sequencing was performed with immunoSEQ multiplex PCR; in TCRdb, only in-frame clones are kept and a portion is missing. D and trimming were read from the DNA, whereas the V and J calls and clone size are those reported in that table. The repertoire holds 90,000 to 100,000 clones, with 82% as singletons. The CDR3 length is 16 residues. Germline CDR1 LNHDA, CDR2 SQIVND (reference sequence). V was cut by 6 bases and J by 1 base, with 16 bases left in between. The chain couples TRBV19 to TRBJ1-5; tentative D call: TRBD1 (5 bases). The receptor was isolated from a man at least 80 years old with acute or convalescent COVID-19. The source material was peripheral blood. In nucleotides, the CDR3 is TGTGCCAGTAGCCGCCAATCCCAGGGAAGCAATCAGCCCCAGCATTTT. Encoded protein: CASSRQSQGSNQPQHF.